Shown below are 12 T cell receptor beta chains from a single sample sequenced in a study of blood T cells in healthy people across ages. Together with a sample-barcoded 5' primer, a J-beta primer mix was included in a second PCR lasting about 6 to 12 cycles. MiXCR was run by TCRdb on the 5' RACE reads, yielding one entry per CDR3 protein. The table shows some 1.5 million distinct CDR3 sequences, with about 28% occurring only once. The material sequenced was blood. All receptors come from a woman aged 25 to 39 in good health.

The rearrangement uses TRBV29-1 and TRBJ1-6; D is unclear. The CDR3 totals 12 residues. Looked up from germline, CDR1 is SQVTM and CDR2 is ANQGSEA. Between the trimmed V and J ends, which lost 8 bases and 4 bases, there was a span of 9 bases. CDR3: CSFAQYNSPLHF. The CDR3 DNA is TGCAGCTTTGCACAATATAATTCACCCCTCCACTTT.

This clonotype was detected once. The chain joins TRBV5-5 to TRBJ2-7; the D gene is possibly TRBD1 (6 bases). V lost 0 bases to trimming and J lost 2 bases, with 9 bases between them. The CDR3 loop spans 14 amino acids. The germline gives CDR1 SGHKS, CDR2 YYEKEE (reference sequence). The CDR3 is CASSLGDKPYEQYF. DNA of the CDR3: TGTGCCAGCAGCTTGGGGGACAAGCCCTACGAGCAGTACTTC.

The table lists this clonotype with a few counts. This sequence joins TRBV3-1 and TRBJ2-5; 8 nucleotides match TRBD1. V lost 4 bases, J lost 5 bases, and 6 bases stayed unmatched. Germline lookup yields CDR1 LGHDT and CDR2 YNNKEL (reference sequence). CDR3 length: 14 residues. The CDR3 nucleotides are TGTGCCAGCAGCCCTAACAGGGGGGTGGAGACCCAGTACTTC. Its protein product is CASSPNRGVETQYF.

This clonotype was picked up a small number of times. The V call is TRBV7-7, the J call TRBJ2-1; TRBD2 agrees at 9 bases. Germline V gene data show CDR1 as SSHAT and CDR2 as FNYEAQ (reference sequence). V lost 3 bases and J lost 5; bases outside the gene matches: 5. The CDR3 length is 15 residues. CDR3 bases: TGTGCCAGCAGCTTGTGGCGGGGGGGCCACAATGAGCAGTTCTTC. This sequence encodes CASSLWRGGHNEQFF.

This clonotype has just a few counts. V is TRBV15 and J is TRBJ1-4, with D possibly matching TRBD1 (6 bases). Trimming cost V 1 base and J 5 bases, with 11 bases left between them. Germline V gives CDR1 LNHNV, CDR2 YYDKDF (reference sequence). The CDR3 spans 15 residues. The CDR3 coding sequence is TGTGCCACCAGCAGAGGATTCGGGGGCAATGAAAAACTGTTTTTT. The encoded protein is CATSRGFGGNEKLFF.

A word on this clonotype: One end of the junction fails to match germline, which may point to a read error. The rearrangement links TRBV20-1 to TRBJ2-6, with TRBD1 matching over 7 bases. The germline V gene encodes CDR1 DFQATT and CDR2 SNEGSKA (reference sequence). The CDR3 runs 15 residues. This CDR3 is CSARDMQKGANVRTF. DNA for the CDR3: TGCAGTGCTAGAGATATGCAGAAGGGGGCCAACGTCCGGACTTTC.

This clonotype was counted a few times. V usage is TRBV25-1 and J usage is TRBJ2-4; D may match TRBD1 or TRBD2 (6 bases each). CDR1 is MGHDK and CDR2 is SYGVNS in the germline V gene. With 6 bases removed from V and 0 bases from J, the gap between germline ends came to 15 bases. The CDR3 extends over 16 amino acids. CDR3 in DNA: TGTGCCAGCAGCGAGATAGGGGGGTTAGCCAAAAACATTCAGTACTTC. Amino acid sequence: CASSEIGGLAKNIQYF. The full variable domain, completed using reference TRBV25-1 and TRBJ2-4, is EADIYQTPRYLVIGTGKKITLECSQTMGHDKMYWYQQDPGMELHLIHYSYGVNSTEKGDLSSESTVSRIRTEHFPLTLESARPSHTSQYLCASSEIGGLAKNIQYFGAGTRLSVL.

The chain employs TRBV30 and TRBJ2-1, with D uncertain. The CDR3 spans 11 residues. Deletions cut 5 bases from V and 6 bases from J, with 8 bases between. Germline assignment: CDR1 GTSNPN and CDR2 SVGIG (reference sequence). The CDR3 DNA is TGTGCCTGGGGGGTTAGCAATGAGCAGTTCTTC. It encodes CAWGVSNEQFF.

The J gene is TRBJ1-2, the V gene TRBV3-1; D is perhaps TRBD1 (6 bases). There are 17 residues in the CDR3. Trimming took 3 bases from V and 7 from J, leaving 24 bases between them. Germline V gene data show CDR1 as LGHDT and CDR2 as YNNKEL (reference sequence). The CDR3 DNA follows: TGTGCCAGCAGCCATGTTCGGACAGCCGGTTTATTTTTTGGCTACACCTTC. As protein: CASSHVRTAGLFFGYTF.

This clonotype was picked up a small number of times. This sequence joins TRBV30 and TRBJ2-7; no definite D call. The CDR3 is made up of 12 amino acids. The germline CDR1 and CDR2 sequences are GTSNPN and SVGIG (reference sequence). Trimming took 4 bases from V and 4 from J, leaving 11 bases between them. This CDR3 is CAWNPGAYEQYF. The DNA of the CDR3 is TGTGCCTGGAACCCAGGAGCGTACGAGCAGTACTTC.

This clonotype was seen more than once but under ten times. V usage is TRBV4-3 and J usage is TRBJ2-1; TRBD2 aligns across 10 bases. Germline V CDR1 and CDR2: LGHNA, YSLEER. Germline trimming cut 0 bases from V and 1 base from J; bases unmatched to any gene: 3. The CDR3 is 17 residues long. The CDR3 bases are TGCGCCAGCAGCCAAGATATAGCGGGAGGATCCTACAATGAGCAGTTCTTC. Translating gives CASSQDIAGGSYNEQFF.

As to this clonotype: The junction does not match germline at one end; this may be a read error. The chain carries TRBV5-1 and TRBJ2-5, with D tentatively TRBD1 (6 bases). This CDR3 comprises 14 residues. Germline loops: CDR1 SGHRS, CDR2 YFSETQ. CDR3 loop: CASSEGEVRYEQNF. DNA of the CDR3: TGCGCCAGCAGCGAGGGGGAAGTCCGCTACGAGCAGAACTTC.